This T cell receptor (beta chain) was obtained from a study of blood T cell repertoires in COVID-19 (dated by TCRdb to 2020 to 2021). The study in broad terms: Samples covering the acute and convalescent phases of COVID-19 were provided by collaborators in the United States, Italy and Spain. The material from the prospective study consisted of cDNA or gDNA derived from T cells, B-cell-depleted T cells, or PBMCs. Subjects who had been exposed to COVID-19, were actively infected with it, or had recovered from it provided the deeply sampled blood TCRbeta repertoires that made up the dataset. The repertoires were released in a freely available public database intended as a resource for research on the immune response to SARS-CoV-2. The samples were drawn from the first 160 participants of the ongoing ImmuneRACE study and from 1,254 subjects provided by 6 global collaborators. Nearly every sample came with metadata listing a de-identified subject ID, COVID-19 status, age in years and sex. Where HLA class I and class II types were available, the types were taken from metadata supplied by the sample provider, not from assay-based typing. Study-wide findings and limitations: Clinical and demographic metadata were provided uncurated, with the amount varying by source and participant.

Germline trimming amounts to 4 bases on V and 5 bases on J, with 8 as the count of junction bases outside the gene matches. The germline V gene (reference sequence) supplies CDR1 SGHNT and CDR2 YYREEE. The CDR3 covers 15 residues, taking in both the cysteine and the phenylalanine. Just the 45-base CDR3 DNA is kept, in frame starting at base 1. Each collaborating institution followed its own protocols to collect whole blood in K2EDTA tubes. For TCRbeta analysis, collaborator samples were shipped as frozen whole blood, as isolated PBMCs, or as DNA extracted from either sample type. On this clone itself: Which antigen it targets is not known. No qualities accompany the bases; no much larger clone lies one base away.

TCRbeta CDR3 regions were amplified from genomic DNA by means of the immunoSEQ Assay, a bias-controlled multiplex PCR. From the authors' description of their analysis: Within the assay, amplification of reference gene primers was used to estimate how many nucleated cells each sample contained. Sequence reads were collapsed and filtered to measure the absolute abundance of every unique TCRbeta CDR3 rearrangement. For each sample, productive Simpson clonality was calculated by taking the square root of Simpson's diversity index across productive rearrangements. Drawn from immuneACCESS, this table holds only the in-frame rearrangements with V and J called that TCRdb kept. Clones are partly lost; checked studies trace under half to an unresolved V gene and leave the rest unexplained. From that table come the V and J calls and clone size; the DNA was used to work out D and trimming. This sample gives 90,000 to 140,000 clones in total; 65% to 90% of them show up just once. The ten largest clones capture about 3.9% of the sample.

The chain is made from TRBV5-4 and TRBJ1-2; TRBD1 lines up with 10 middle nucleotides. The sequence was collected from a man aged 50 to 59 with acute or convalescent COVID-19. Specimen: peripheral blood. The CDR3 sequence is CASSRGQGGPYGYTF. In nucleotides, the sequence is TGTGCCAGCAGCAGAGGACAGGGGGGGCCATATGGCTACACCTTC.